These T cell receptor beta chains were read from a single sample in a study of T cell responses to AZD1222 COVID-19 vaccine. Method: immunoSEQ multiplex PCR; TCRdb's copy keeps in-frame clones and lacks some. The profile shows about 100,000 clones, around 87% of them singletons. The source was peripheral blood, collected 28 days after the second AZD1222 dose. These receptor sequences come from an adult who received the AZD1222 COVID-19 vaccine. Each CDR3 is given with its conserved first and last residue. The D gene is left open where the match is weak. Only part of the rows carry a size: once, few, many, or a class if the clone is expanded.

D,V,size,J,CDR3,DNA
TRBD1,TRBV6-5,NA,TRBJ1-1,CASSYSGQGGTEAFF,TGTGCCAGCAGTTACTCGGGACAGGGGGGAACTGAAGCTTTCTTT
NA,TRBV5-6,NA,TRBJ2-7,CASSAQFSSYEQYF,TGTGCCAGCAGCGCGCAGTTTAGCTCCTACGAGCAGTACTTC
NA,TRBV6-1,NA,TRBJ1-1,CASREGANTEAFF,TGTGCCAGCAGAGAAGGGGCGAACACTGAAGCTTTCTTT
TRBD2,TRBV27,NA,TRBJ2-7,CASSSGTSGHLTYEQYF,TGTGCCAGCAGTTCAGGGACTAGCGGCCATCTGACCTACGAGCAGTACTTC
NA,TRBV20-1,NA,TRBJ2-7,CSAVGYEQYF,TGCAGCGCGGTGGGCTACGAGCAGTACTTC
TRBD1,TRBV7-7,NA,TRBJ1-1,CASSVDRDTEAFF,TGTGCTAGCAGCGTTGACAGGGACACTGAAGCTTTCTTT
NA,TRBV3-1/TRBV3-2,NA,TRBJ2-5,CASSSSLYQETQYF,TGTGCCAGCAGCTCCAGTTTGTACCAAGAGACCCAGTACTTC
TRBD1,TRBV7-8,NA,TRBJ2-3,CASSQGADTQYF,TGTGCCAGCAGCCAGGGGGCAGATACGCAGTATTTT
TRBD1,TRBV6-1,once,TRBJ1-1,CASSEGDRGRTEAFF,TGTGCCAGCAGTGAGGGGGACAGGGGGAGGACTGAAGCTTTCTTT
NA,TRBV10-3,NA,TRBJ1-5,CAISEGQINQPQHF,TGTGCCATCAGTGAGGGGCAGATTAATCAGCCCCAGCATTTT
NA,TRBV7-2,once,TRBJ2-5,CAKPPETQYF,TGTGCCAAGCCCCCGGAGACCCAGTACTTC
TRBD1,TRBV30,once,TRBJ2-7,CASGQGARYEQYF,TGTGCCTCTGGACAGGGGGCGAGGTACGAGCAGTACTTC
NA,TRBV10-1,NA,TRBJ2-1,CASSPESGREQFF,TGCGCCAGCAGTCCGGAGTCAGGGCGAGAGCAGTTCTTC
NA,TRBV6-5,NA,TRBJ1-1,CASSYGKNTEAFF,TGTGCCAGCAGTTACGGGAAGAACACTGAAGCTTTCTTT
NA,TRBV18,NA,TRBJ1-1,CASSLLGGTNTEAFF,TGTGCCAGCTCACTTCTCGGAGGGACGAACACTGAAGCTTTCTTT
NA,TRBV7-3,NA,TRBJ2-3,CASSMDYSAQYF,TGTGCCAGCAGCATGGACTACTCGGCGCAGTATTTT
NA,TRBV27,NA,TRBJ2-1,CASSLIQGNEQFF,TGTGCCAGCAGTTTAATACAGGGCAATGAGCAGTTCTTC
NA,TRBV7-3,NA,TRBJ2-2,CASSLGRAINTGELFF,TGTGCCAGCAGCTTGGGCCGGGCAATTAACACCGGGGAGCTGTTTTTT
NA,TRBV7-7,NA,TRBJ2-3,CASSLSPTDTQYF,TGTGCTAGCAGCCTTTCACCCACAGATACGCAGTATTTT
NA,TRBV7-9,NA,TRBJ1-5,CASSSVGGNQPQHF,TGTGCCAGCAGCTCGGTCGGCGGCAATCAGCCCCAGCATTTT
NA,TRBV7-3,NA,TRBJ1-1,CASSVRQPRWAEAFF,TGTGCCAGCAGCGTACGACAGCCTCGATGGGCTGAAGCTTTCTTT
TRBD2,TRBV29-1,NA,TRBJ2-7,CSVSQIAGGHEQYF,TGCAGCGTTTCCCAAATAGCGGGGGGGCACGAGCAGTACTTC
NA,TRBV29-1,NA,TRBJ2-7,CSALSPATYEQYF,TGCAGCGCCTTGTCCCCAGCTACCTACGAGCAGTACTTC
NA,TRBV6-2/TRBV6-3,few,TRBJ1-5,CASSYRGAQLSNQPQHF,TGTGCCAGCAGTTACAGGGGGGCCCAACTTAGCAATCAGCCCCAGCATTTT
NA,TRBV19,NA,TRBJ1-4,CASNGWTNEKLFF,TGTGCCAGTAACGGTTGGACTAATGAAAAACTGTTTTTT